This T cell receptor (beta chain) was captured in a study of blood T cell repertoires in COVID-19. The junction had 3 bases not matched to a gene; V was cut back by 3 bases and J by 4 bases. Germline V CDR1 and CDR2: LGHNA, YNFKEQ. The CDR3 runs 15 residues. As originally analysed: Amplifying reference gene primers gave estimates of nucleated cell counts. The repertoire was sequenced with immunoSEQ multiplex PCR; TCRdb's copy has only in-frame clones and lacks some. The V and J calls and the clone size are those of that table, but D and trimming were determined from the DNA. The sample lists roughly 160,000 clones; around 82% were seen once.

The sequenced material came from peripheral blood. The V gene is TRBV4-2, the J gene TRBJ1-1; the match to TRBD1 covers 12 bases. The sequence was collected from an elderly woman with acute or convalescent COVID-19. CDR3 protein: CASSQGQGAVTEAFF. In DNA, the CDR3 is TGTGCCAGCAGCCAGGGACAGGGGGCAGTCACTGAAGCTTTCTTT.